This entry describes one T cell receptor (beta chain). As yet, its antigen is unknown. The sample originates from a study of CD8 T cells in ankylosing spondylitis. The germline CDR1 and CDR2 sequences are SEHNR and FQNEAQ (reference sequence). Trimming stripped 1 base from V and 4 bases from J, with 10 bases between. CDR3 length: 14 residues. General study points: Researchers reportedly found disease-linked clones significantly enriched in matched ankylosing spondylitis synovial fluid. Ankylosing spondylitis blood seemed to carry a telltale TCR beta motif made of under ten highly homologous variants.

Libraries for TCR beta were made by quantitative 5'-RACE with molecular barcodes. TCRdb recomputed calls from the 5' RACE reads with MiXCR, one row per CDR3 protein. The sample has about 360,000 distinct CDR3 sequences, 20% to 25% seen once; the top ten hold approximately 14%. The gene calls are TRBV7-9 and TRBJ2-5; D unresolved. This clonotype was obtained from a male donor with ankylosing spondylitis or in good health (not recorded which). The specimen was blood, either unsorted or a sorted T cell fraction (not recorded which). CDR3 nucleotides: TGTGCCAGCAGCTTAGTGGCACCTGGAGAGACCCAGTACTTC. Translating it yields CASSLVAPGETQYF. Full variable domain (outside the CDR3, taken from reference TRBV7-9 and TRBJ2-5): DTGVSQNPRHKITKRGQNVTFRCDPISEHNRLYWYRQTLGQGPEFLTYFQNEAQLEKSRLLSDRFSAERPKGSFSTLEIQRTEQGDSAMYLCASSLVAPGETQYFGPGTRLLVL.